These T cell receptor beta chains were read from a single sample in a study of radiotherapy plus CTLA-4 blockade in lung cancer. This table comes from immunoSEQ multiplex PCR, and its TCRdb copy is limited to in-frame clones, with some not included. The sample has about 60,000 clones; about 72% are singletons. Source: peripheral blood, taken from a patient treated with radiotherapy plus ipilimumab. The receptors were gathered from a human donor with non-small cell lung cancer whose response to radiotherapy plus ipilimumab could not be evaluated. CDR3s include the opening cysteine and the closing phenylalanine or tryptophan. The order of the fields is D gene, V gene, J gene, clone size, CDR3 length, CDR3 DNA, CDR3 protein. The D gene is left open where the match is weak. Size values are once, few and many counts, or a class for expanded clones, and some rows have none.

d_call: NA
v_call: TRBV19
j_call: TRBJ2-1
clone_size: NA
cdr3_length: 15
cdr3_nt: TGTGCCAGTAGTTTCCCCGGGGGTGCCTACAATGAGCAGTTCTTC
cdr3_aa: CASSFPGGAYNEQFF

d_call: TRBD1
v_call: TRBV11-2
j_call: TRBJ2-2
clone_size: few
cdr3_length: 15
cdr3_nt: TGTGCCAGCAGAACGGGACAGGGGACCACCGGGGAGCTGTTTTTT
cdr3_aa: CASRTGQGTTGELFF

d_call: NA
v_call: TRBV28
j_call: TRBJ2-7
clone_size: NA
cdr3_length: 17
cdr3_nt: TGTGCCAGCTCCAACAGGGCCCTTACCCAAGGGCGGTACGAGCAGTACTTC
cdr3_aa: CASSNRALTQGRYEQYF

d_call: TRBD1
v_call: TRBV6-1
j_call: TRBJ1-5
clone_size: NA
cdr3_length: 15
cdr3_nt: TGTGCCAGCAGTGAAGCAGGACAGGGCAATCAGCCCCAGCATTTT
cdr3_aa: CASSEAGQGNQPQHF

d_call: NA
v_call: TRBV7-3
j_call: TRBJ2-3
clone_size: NA
cdr3_length: 17
cdr3_nt: TGTGCCAGCAGCTTAAGGCGTGGTGGGGCCGGCACAGATACGCAGTATTTT
cdr3_aa: CASSLRRGGAGTDTQYF

d_call: NA
v_call: TRBV6-6
j_call: TRBJ1-1
clone_size: NA
cdr3_length: 12
cdr3_nt: TGTGCCAGCAGTTACGGGCCTGATGAAGCTTTCTTT
cdr3_aa: CASSYGPDEAFF

d_call: TRBD1
v_call: TRBV7-2
j_call: TRBJ1-1
clone_size: NA
cdr3_length: 14
cdr3_nt: TGTGCCAGCAGCTGGGACAGGGGGCTCACTGAAGCTTTCTTT
cdr3_aa: CASSWDRGLTEAFF

d_call: TRBD1
v_call: TRBV27
j_call: TRBJ1-1
clone_size: NA
cdr3_length: 13
cdr3_nt: TGTGCCACCTGGAAGACAGGGGTCCTTGAAGCTTTCTTT
cdr3_aa: CATWKTGVLEAFF

d_call: TRBD1
v_call: TRBV28
j_call: TRBJ1-1
clone_size: NA
cdr3_length: 16
cdr3_nt: TGTGCCAGCAGTTTCACGACAGGGACCCTGAACACTGAAGCTTTCTTT
cdr3_aa: CASSFTTGTLNTEAFF

d_call: NA
v_call: TRBV6-1
j_call: TRBJ1-1
clone_size: NA
cdr3_length: 13
cdr3_nt: TGTGCCAGCAGTGGGCACAGGGACACTGAAGCTTTCTTT
cdr3_aa: CASSGHRDTEAFF

d_call: NA
v_call: TRBV4-3
j_call: TRBJ1-5
clone_size: few
cdr3_length: 15
cdr3_nt: TGCGCCAGCAGCCAAGACCAGGGAAGCAATCAGCCCCAGCATTTT
cdr3_aa: CASSQDQGSNQPQHF

d_call: TRBD1
v_call: TRBV2
j_call: TRBJ2-2
clone_size: NA
cdr3_length: 17
cdr3_nt: TGTGCCAGCAGTACTAGCCGGGACAGGGGGAACACCGGGGAGCTGTTTTTT
cdr3_aa: CASSTSRDRGNTGELFF

d_call: NA
v_call: TRBV4-1
j_call: TRBJ2-3
clone_size: once
cdr3_length: 17
cdr3_nt: TGCGCCAGCAGCCAAAGGCTCACAGGGCTTTCGACAGATACGCAGTATTTT
cdr3_aa: CASSQRLTGLSTDTQYF

d_call: NA
v_call: TRBV29-1
j_call: TRBJ2-5
clone_size: NA
cdr3_length: 16
cdr3_nt: TGCAGCGCCGAACTCCTATATACTGTGTACCAAGAGACCCAGTACTTC
cdr3_aa: CSAELLYTVYQETQYF

d_call: NA
v_call: TRBV6-5
j_call: TRBJ2-1
clone_size: NA
cdr3_length: 16
cdr3_nt: TGTGCCAGCAGTTCTCAAGACAGGAGCCCAAACAATGAGCAGTTCTTC
cdr3_aa: CASSSQDRSPNNEQFF

d_call: TRBD1
v_call: TRBV30
j_call: TRBJ1-5
clone_size: NA
cdr3_length: 15
cdr3_nt: TGTGCCTGGAGTGTACAACAGGGGGCGAATCAGCCCCAGCATTTT
cdr3_aa: CAWSVQQGANQPQHF

d_call: NA
v_call: TRBV6-5
j_call: TRBJ2-6
clone_size: NA
cdr3_length: 13
cdr3_nt: TGTGCCAGCGAGAGCTCTGGGGCCAACGTCCTGACTTTC
cdr3_aa: CASESSGANVLTF

d_call: NA
v_call: TRBV2
j_call: TRBJ2-2
clone_size: few
cdr3_length: 15
cdr3_nt: TGTGCCAGCAGTCGGACTGATACGAACACCGGGGAGCTGTTTTTT
cdr3_aa: CASSRTDTNTGELFF

d_call: NA
v_call: TRBV30
j_call: TRBJ1-1
clone_size: NA
cdr3_length: 13
cdr3_nt: TGTGCCTGGACCTATCAGGGAAACACTGAAGCTTTCTTT
cdr3_aa: CAWTYQGNTEAFF

d_call: TRBD1
v_call: TRBV7-8
j_call: TRBJ1-1
clone_size: NA
cdr3_length: 16
cdr3_nt: TGTGCCAGCAGCTTAGGGGCAGGGGGATTCAACACTGAAGCTTTCTTT
cdr3_aa: CASSLGAGGFNTEAFF

d_call: NA
v_call: TRBV2
j_call: TRBJ2-7
clone_size: NA
cdr3_length: 14
cdr3_nt: TGTGCCAGCAGTGGACCCTTTGGGGCGGACGAGCAGTACTTC
cdr3_aa: CASSGPFGADEQYF

d_call: NA
v_call: TRBV7-8
j_call: TRBJ1-3
clone_size: NA
cdr3_length: 16
cdr3_nt: TGTGCCAGCAGCTTAGGGGGGGGTTCCCTTGGAAACACCATATATTTT
cdr3_aa: CASSLGGGSLGNTIYF

d_call: TRBD1
v_call: TRBV6-5
j_call: TRBJ1-6
clone_size: NA
cdr3_length: 15
cdr3_nt: TGTGCCAGCAGACCTGACAGGGGAGCTGGGTGGGCCCTCCACTTT
cdr3_aa: CASRPDRGAGWALHF

d_call: NA
v_call: TRBV19
j_call: TRBJ2-3
clone_size: NA
cdr3_length: 15
cdr3_nt: TGTGCCAGTAGTCAGGGCCAGGGTGAATTAGATACGCAGTATTTT
cdr3_aa: CASSQGQGELDTQYF

d_call: NA
v_call: TRBV7-2
j_call: TRBJ2-1
clone_size: NA
cdr3_length: 12
cdr3_nt: TGTGCCAGCAGACGCAGGGAAAATGAGCAGTTCTTC
cdr3_aa: CASRRRENEQFF

d_call: TRBD2
v_call: TRBV11-2
j_call: TRBJ2-5
clone_size: NA
cdr3_length: 13
cdr3_nt: TGTGCCAGCAGCTTCGGACGCGGGGGGACCCAGTACTTC
cdr3_aa: CASSFGRGGTQYF

d_call: TRBD1
v_call: TRBV11-2
j_call: TRBJ1-5
clone_size: once
cdr3_length: 15
cdr3_nt: TGTGCCAGCAGCATGACAGGGGATAGCAATCAGCCCCAGCATTTT
cdr3_aa: CASSMTGDSNQPQHF

d_call: TRBD1
v_call: TRBV27
j_call: TRBJ1-2
clone_size: NA
cdr3_length: 17
cdr3_nt: TGTGCCAGCAGTCTACGCCTCGGACAGGGCTCTAACTATGGCTACACCTTC
cdr3_aa: CASSLRLGQGSNYGYTF